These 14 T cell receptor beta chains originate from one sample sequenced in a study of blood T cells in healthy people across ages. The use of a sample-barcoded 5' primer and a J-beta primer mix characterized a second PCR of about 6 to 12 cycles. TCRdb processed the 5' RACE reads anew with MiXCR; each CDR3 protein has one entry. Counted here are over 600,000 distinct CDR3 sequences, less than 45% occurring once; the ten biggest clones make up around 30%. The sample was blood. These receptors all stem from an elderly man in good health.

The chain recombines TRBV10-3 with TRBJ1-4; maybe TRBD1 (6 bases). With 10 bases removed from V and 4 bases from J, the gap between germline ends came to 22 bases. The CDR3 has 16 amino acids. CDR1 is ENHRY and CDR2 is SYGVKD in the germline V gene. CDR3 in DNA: TGTGCCAGCCCCAGGGGAGCGGGGGTGCTTAATGAAAAACTGTTTTTT. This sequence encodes CASPRGAGVLNEKLFF.

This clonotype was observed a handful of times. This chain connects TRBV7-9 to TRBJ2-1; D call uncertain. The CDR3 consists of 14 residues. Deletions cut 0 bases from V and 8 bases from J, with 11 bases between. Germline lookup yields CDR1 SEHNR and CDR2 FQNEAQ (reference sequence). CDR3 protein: CASSLAWQLDEQFF. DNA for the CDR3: TGTGCCAGCAGCTTAGCATGGCAGCTCGATGAGCAGTTCTTC. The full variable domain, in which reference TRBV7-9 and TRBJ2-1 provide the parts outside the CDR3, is DTGVSQNPRHKITKRGQNVTFRCDPISEHNRLYWYRQTLGQGPEFLTYFQNEAQLEKSRLLSDRFSAERPKGSFSTLEIQRTEQGDSAMYLCASSLAWQLDEQFFGPGTRLTVL.

CDR3 DNA sequence: TGCGCCAGCAGTACAGGGGTTCTTGGCGAGCAGTACTTC. Translated: CASSTGVLGEQYF. This chain links TRBV5-1 with TRBJ2-5, with 7 bases matching TRBD1. The closer fit of TRBJ2-7 to the DNA end suggests the J call may be wrong. The germline V gene encodes CDR1 SGHRS and CDR2 YFSETQ. CDR3 length equals 13 residues.

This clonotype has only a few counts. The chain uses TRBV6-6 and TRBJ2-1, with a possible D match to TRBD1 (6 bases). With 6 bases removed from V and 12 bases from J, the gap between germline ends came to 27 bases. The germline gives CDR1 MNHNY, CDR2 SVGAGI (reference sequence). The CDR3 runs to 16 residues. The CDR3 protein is CASRDRSSFGKGGQFF. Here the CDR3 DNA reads TGTGCCAGCAGAGACCGCAGTTCTTTTGGGAAAGGGGGGCAGTTCTTC.

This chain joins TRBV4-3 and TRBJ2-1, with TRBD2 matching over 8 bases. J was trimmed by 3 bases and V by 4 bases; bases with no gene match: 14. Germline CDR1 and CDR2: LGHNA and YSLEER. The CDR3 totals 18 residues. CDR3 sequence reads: CASSPQSVAGSLYNEQFF. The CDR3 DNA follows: TGCGCCAGCAGCCCGCAATCAGTAGCGGGATCCCTCTACAATGAGCAGTTCTTC.

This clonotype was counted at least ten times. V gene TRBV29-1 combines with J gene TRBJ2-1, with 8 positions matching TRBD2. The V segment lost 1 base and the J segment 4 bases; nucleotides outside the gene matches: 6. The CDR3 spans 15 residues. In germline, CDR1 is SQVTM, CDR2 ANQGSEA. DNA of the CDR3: TGCAGCGTTGAAGGGAGCGGGAGTATTTACAATGAGCAGTTCTTC. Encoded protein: CSVEGSGSIYNEQFF.

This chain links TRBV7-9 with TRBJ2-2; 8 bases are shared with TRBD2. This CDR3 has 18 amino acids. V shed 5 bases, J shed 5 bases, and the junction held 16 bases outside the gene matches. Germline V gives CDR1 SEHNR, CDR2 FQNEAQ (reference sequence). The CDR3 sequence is CASSPLLSGRRRTGELFF. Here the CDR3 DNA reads TGTGCCAGCAGCCCTCTTTTAAGCGGGAGAAGGCGTACCGGGGAGCTGTTTTTT.

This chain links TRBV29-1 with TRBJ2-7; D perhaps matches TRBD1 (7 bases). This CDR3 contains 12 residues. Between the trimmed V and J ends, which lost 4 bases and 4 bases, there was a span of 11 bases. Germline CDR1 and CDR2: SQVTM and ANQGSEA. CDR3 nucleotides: TGCAGCGTTGTCCCAGGGGGGTACGAGCAGTACTTC. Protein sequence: CSVVPGGYEQYF.

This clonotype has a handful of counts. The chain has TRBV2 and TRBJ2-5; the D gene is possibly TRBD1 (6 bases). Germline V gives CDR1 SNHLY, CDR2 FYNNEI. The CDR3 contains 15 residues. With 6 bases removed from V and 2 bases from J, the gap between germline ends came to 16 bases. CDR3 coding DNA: TGTGCCAGCAGCGCTAAGGGACACCCTCAAGAGACCCAGTACTTC. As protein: CASSAKGHPQETQYF.

The chain's CDR3 is CASIPGGDGDYGYTF. CDR3 nucleotides: TGTGCCAGCATCCCTGGGGGAGACGGTGACTATGGCTACACCTTC. The V call is TRBV28, the J call TRBJ1-2; D perhaps matches TRBD1 (5 bases). Germline CDR1 is MDHEN and CDR2 is SYDVKM. The CDR3 runs 15 residues. The V end lost 7 bases, the J end lost 3 bases, and 18 bases lay between the germline ends.

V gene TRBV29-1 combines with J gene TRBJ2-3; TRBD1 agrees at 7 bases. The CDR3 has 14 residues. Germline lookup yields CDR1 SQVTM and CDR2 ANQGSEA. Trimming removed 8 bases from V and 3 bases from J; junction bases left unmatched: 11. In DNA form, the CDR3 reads TGCAGCCAATCAACACAGGGGCGAACAGATACGCAGTATTTT. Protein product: CSQSTQGRTDTQYF.

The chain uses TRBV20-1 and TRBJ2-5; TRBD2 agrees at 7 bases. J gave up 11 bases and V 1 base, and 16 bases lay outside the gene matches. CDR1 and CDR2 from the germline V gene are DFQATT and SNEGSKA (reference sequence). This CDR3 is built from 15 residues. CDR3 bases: TGCAGTGCTAGAGCCCGGGGGACTAACAAGGCTGAGCAGTACTTC. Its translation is CSARARGTNKAEQYF.

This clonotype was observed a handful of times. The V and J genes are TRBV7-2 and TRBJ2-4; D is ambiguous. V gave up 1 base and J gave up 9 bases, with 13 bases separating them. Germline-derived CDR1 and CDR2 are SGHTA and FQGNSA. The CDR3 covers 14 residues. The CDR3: CASSLEPSDPIQYF. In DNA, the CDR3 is TGTGCCAGCAGCTTAGAACCGAGTGATCCCATTCAGTACTTC. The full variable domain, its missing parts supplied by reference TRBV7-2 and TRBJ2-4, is GAGVSQSPSNKVTEKGKDVELRCDPISGHTALYWYRQSLGQGLEFLIYFQGNSAPDKSGLPSDRFSAERTGGSVSTLTIQRTQQEDSAVYLCASSLEPSDPIQYFGAGTRLSVL.

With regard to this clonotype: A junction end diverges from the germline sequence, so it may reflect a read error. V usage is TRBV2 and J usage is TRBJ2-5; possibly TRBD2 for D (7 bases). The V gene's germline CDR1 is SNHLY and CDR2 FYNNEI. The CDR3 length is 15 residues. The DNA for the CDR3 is TGTGTCAGCAGTGAAGTTCGGGGGGCGCTTGAGACCCAGTACTTC. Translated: CVSSEVRGALETQYF.